Following are 3 T cell receptor beta chains from one sample sequenced in a study of blood T cell repertoires in COVID-19. The protocol was immunoSEQ multiplex PCR, while the TCRdb copy is restricted to in-frame clones and leaves out a portion. The sample lists 450,000 to 500,000 clones, 80% to 90% seen once, with under 4% in the top ten. The source material was peripheral blood. The receptor set was obtained from a human donor in a cohort sampled during active COVID-19.

V is TRBV7-3 and J is TRBJ2-5; 8 bases are shared with TRBD2. CDR1 is SGHTA and CDR2 is FQGTGA in the germline V gene. Trimming at V came to 1 base and at J to 4 bases, leaving 5 bases not matched to a gene. The CDR3 loop spans 15 amino acids. CDR3 sequence: CASSLSPGGVETQYF. The DNA for the CDR3 is TGTGCCAGCAGCTTAAGCCCGGGAGGGGTAGAGACCCAGTACTTC.

The chain combines TRBV9 with TRBJ2-6; D not certain. The CDR3 spans 16 residues. CDR1 and CDR2 from the germline V gene are SGDLS and YYNGEE. V was pared by 0 bases and J by 4 bases, with 11 bases between. CDR3 nucleotide sequence: TGTGCCAGCAGCGTAGTGGTGACTCCCGGGGCCAACGTCCTGACTTTC. Its protein is CASSVVVTPGANVLTF.

The chain has TRBV9 and TRBJ1-1; a weak D match, TRBD1 (5 bases). Germline V lookup: CDR1 SGDLS, CDR2 YYNGEE. V lost 0 bases, J lost 1 base, and 13 bases lay in between. CDR3 length: 16 amino acids. The CDR3 DNA is TGTGCCAGCAGCGTAGGGACCGGGACTCCGAACACTGAAGCTTTCTTT. Translation: CASSVGTGTPNTEAFF.